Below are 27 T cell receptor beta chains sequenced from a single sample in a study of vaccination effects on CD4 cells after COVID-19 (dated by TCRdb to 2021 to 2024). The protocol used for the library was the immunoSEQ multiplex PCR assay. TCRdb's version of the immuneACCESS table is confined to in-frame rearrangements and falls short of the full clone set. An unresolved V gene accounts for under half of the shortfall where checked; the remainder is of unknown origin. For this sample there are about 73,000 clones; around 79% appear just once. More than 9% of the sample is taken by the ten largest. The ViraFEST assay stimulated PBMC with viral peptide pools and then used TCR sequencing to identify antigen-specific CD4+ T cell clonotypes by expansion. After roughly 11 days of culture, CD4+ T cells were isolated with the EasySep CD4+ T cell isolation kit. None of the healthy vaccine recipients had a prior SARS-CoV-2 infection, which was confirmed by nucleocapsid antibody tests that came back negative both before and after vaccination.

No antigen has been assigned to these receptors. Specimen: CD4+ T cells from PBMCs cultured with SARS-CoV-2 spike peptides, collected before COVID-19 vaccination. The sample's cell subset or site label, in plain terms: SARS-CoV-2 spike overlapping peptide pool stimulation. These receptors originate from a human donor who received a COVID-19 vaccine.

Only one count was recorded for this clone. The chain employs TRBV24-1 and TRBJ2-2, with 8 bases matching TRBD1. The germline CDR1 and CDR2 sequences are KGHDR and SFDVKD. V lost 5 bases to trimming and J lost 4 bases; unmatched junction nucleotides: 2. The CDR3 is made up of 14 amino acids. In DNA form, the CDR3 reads TGTGCCACCAGTGGGACAGGGAGCACCGGGGAGCTGTTTTTT. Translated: CATSGTGSTGELFF.

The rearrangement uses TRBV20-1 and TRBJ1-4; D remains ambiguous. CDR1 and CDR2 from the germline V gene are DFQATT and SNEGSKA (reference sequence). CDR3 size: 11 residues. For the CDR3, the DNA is TGCGCGGTCGTTCGTCCGGAAAAACTGTTTTTT. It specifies CAVVRPEKLFF.

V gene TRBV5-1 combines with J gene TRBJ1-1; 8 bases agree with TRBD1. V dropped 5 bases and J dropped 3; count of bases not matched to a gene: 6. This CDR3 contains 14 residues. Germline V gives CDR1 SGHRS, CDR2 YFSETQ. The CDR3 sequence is CASRVQTGDTEAFF. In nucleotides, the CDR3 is TGCGCCAGCAGAGTTCAGACAGGGGACACTGAAGCTTTCTTT.

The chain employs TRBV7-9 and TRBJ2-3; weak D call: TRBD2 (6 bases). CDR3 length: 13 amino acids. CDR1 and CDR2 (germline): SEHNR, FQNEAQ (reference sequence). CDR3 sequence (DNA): TGTGCGGAGGGAAACTTGCGCACAGATACGCAGTATTTT. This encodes CAEGNLRTDTQYF. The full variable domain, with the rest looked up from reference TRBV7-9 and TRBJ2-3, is DTGVSQNPRHKITKRGQNVTFRCDPISEHNRLYWYRQTLGQGPEFLTYFQNEAQLEKSRLLSDRFSAERPKGSFSTLEIQRTEQGDSAMYLCAEGNLRTDTQYFGPGTRLTVL.

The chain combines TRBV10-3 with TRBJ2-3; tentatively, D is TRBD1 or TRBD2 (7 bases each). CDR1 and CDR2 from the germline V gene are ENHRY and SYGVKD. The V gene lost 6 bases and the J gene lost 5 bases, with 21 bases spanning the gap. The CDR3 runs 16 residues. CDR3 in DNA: TGTGCCATCAGGAGCTCTCCAGGGGGGGCCGGAGATACGCAGTATTTT. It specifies CAIRSSPGGAGDTQYF.

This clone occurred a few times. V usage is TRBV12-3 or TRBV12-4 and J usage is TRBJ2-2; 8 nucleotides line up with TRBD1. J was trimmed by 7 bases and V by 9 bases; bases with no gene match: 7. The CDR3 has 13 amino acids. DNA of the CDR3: TGTGCCAGAACGACAGGGGTTGTCGGGGAGCTGTTTTTT. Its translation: CARTTGVVGELFF.

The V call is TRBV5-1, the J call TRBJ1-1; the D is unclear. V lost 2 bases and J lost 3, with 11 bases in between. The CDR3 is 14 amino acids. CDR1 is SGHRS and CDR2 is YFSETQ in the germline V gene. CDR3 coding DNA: TGCGCCAGCAGCTTTTCGGGGAAGGACACTGAAGCTTTCTTT. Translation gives CASSFSGKDTEAFF.

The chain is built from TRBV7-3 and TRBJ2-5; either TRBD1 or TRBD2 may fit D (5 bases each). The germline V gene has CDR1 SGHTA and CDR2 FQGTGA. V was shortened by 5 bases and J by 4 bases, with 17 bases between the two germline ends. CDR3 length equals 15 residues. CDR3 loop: CASSLRHGAPETQYF. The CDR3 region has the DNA TGTGCCAGCAGCCTACGACACGGGGCGCCAGAGACCCAGTACTTC. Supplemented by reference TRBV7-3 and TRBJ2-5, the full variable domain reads GAGVSQTPSNKVTEKGKYVELRCDPISGHTALYWYRQSLGQGPEFLIYFQGTGAADDSGLPNDRFFAVRPEGSVSTLKIQRTERGDSAVYLCASSLRHGAPETQYFGPGTRLLVL.

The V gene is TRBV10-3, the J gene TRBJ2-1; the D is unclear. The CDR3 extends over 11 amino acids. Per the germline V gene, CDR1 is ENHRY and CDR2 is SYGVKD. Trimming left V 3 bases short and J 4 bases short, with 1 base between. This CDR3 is CAISEYNEQFF. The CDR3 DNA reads TGTGCCATCAGTGAATACAATGAGCAGTTCTTC.

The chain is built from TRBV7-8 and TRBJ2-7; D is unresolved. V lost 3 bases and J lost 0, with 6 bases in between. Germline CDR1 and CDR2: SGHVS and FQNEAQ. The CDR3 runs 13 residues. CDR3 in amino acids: CASSFGSSYEQYV. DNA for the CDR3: TGTGCCAGCAGCTTTGGCAGCTCCTACGAGCAGTACGTC.

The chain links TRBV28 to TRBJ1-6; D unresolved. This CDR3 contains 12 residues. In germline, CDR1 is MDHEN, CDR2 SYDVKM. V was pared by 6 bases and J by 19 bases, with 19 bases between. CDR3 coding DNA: TGTGCCAGCAGCTCCGATTGGGCCCGTGGTCACTTT. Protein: CASSSDWARGHF.

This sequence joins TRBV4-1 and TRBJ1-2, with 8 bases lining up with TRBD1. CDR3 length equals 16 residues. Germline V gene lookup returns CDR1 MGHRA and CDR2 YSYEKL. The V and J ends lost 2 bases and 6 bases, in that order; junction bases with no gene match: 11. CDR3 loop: CASSQNGQGARDGYTF. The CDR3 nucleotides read TGCGCCAGCAGCCAAAACGGTCAGGGGGCGAGGGATGGCTACACCTTC.

The CDR3 loop reads CASSLGGGNTGELFF. The CDR3 DNA sequence: TGCGCCAGCAGCTTGGGCGGAGGGAACACCGGGGAGCTGTTTTTT. V and J are TRBV5-1 and TRBJ2-2, with D possibly TRBD2 on 5 matching bases. CDR1 SGHRS and CDR2 YFSETQ come from the germline V gene. With 0 bases removed from V and 1 base from J, the gap between germline ends came to 7 bases. CDR3 length: 15 amino acids.

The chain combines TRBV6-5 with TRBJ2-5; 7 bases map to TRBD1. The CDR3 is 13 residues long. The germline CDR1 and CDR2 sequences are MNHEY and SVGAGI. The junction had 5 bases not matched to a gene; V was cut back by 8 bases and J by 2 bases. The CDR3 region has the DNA TGTGCCAGCGGGTGGGACAGACAAGAGACCCAGTACTTC. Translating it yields CASGWDRQETQYF.

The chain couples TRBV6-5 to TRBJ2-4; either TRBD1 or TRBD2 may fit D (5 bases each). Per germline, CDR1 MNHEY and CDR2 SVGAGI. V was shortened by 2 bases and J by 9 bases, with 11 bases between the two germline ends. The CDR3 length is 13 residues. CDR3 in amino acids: CASSYEVGGIQYF. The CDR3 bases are TGTGCCAGCAGTTACGAAGTTGGGGGCATTCAGTACTTC.

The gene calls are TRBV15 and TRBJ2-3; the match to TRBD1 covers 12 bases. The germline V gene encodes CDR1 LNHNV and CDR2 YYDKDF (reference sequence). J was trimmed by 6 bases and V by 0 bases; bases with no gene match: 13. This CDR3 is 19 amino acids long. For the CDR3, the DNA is TGTGCCACCAGCAGAGAGGGCCCGGGACAGGGGGCGATCGGGGATACGCAGTATTTT. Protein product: CATSREGPGQGAIGDTQYF. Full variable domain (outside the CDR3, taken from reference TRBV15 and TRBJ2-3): DAMVIQNPRYQVTQFGKPVTLSCSQTLNHNVMYWYQQKSSQAPKLLFHYYDKDFNNEADTPDNFQSRRPNTSFCFLDIRSPGLGDTAMYLCATSREGPGQGAIGDTQYFGPGTRLTVL.

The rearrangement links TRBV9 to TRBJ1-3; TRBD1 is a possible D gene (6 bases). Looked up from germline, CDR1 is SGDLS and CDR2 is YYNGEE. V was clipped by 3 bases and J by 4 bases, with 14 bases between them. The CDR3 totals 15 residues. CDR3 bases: TGTGCCAGCAGCGCGAGGGGGACGGGAGGAAACACCATATATTTT. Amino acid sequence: CASSARGTGGNTIYF.

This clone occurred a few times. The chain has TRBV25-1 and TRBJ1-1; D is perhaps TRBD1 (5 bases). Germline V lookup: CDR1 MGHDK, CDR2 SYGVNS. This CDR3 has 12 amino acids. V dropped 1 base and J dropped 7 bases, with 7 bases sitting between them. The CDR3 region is CASSEFDSEAFF. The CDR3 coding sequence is TGTGCCAGCAGTGAATTTGACAGTGAAGCTTTCTTT.

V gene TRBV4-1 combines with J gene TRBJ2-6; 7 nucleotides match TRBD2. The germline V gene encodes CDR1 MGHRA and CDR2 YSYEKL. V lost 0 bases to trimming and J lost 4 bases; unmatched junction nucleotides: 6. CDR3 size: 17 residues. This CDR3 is CASSQDKGGVGANVLTF. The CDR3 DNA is TGCGCCAGCAGCCAAGATAAGGGAGGGGTGGGGGCCAACGTCCTGACTTTC.

The DNA of the CDR3 is TGTGCCAGTAGTATTGGGCACGCCTCAGGGGGGACCCAGTACTTC. It encodes CASSIGHASGGTQYF. This sequence joins TRBV19 and TRBJ2-5; 7 bases are shared with TRBD1. This CDR3 is built from 15 residues. Trimming cost V 3 bases and J 7 bases; bases outside gene matches: 11. Germline V gives CDR1 LNHDA, CDR2 SQIVND (reference sequence).

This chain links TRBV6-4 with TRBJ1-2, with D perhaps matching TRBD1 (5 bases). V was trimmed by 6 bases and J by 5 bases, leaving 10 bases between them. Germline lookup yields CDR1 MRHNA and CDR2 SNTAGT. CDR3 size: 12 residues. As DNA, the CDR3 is TGTGCCAGCAGCGGGGACGGTTATGGCTACACCTTC. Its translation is CASSGDGYGYTF.

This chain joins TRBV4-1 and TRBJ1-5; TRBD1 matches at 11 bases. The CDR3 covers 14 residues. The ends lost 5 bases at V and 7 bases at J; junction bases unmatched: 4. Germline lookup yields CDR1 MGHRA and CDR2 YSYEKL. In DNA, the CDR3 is TGCGCCAGCAGCAGGACAGGGGGCGAACAGCCCCAGCATTTT. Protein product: CASSRTGGEQPQHF.

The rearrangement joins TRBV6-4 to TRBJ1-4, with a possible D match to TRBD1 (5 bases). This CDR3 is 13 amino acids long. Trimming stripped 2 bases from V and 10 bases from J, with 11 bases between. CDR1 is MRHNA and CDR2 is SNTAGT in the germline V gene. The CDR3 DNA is TGTGCCAGCAGTGACATTATCGGGGGAAAACTGTTTTTT. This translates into CASSDIIGGKLFF.

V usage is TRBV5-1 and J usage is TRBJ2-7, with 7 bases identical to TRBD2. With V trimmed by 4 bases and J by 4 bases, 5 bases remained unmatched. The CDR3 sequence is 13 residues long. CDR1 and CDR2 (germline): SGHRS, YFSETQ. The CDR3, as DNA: TGCGCCAGCAGCCCGGGGGGAGGGTACGAGCAGTACGTC. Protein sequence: CASSPGGGYEQYV.

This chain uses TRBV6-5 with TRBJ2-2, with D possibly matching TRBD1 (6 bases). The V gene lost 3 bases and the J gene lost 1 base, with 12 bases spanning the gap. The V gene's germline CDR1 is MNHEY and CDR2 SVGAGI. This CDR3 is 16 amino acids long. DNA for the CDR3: TGTGCCAGCAGTTATGAGGGCAGGGGGAACACCGGGGAGCTGTTTTTT. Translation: CASSYEGRGNTGELFF.

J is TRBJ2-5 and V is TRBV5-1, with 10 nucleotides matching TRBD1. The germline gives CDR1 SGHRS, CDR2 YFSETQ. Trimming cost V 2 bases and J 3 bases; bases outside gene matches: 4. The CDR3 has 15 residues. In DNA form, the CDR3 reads TGCGCCAGCAGCTTCGCAGGGACAGGGGAAGAGACCCAGTACTTC. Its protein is CASSFAGTGEETQYF.

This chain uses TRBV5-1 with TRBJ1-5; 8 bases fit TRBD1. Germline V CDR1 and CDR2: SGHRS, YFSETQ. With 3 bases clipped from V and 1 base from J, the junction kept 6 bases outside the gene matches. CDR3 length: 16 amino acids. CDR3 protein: CASSSGQGGSNQPQHF. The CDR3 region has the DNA TGCGCCAGCAGCTCAGGACAGGGAGGAAGCAATCAGCCCCAGCATTTT.